This record covers a single TCR beta chain. The antigen is unknown. This sample is drawn from a study of T cells in Graves' hyperthyroidism and ophthalmopathy. Whole-study findings and limits: By a 13 V-J model, ophthalmopathy was set apart from stable hyperthyroidism. Most thyroid-expanded clonotypes above 0.001 were also found in blood. In validation, the model predicted ophthalmopathy. These predictions came a median approximately six months before onset.

RNA transcripts gave rise to amplified TCR beta CDR3 regions. The TCR CDR3 was amplified in a first-round RT-PCR using the HTBI primer set. TCRdb re-derived calls from the multiplex PCR reads in MiXCR, one entry per CDR3 protein. The top ten hold just over 8% of the sample, which has approximately 560,000 distinct CDR3 sequences, around 42% seen once. CDR3 length: 16 amino acids. After removal of 2 bases from V and 5 bases from J, the junction contained 4 bases not matched to a gene. Germline CDR1 SEHNR, CDR2 FQNEAQ (reference sequence). Uncontrolled infection, other autoimmune disease, pregnancy or lactation barred patients from enrollment.

Sequenced input: peripheral blood or thyroid tissue (not recorded which). V usage is TRBV7-9 and J usage is TRBJ2-5, with 14 bases lining up with TRBD2. The origin of this receptor is a woman between 18 and 30 years old with Graves' hyperthyroidism. The DNA of the CDR3 is TGTGCCAGCAGCTTAAAGACTAGCGGGAGGGTCGAGACCCAGTACTTC. Translated, it gives CASSLKTSGRVETQYF.